Listed here is a single T cell receptor (beta chain). Its target is unknown. This sample was included in a study of cytomegalovirus exposure and HLA in healthy donors. Study details: Some 80 million unique TCRs from HLA-typed donors were held in an early data release.

The germline gives CDR1 MNHNY, CDR2 SVGAGI (reference sequence). The CDR3 has 16 residues. The germline V and J ends were trimmed by 4 bases and 3 bases, with 18 bases remaining between them. Broader study findings: Of the V segments, some could not be distinguished, including TRBV6-2 and TRBV6-3, and were excluded. Among CMV-associated TCR beta chains, most appeared HLA-restricted in a later analysis.

PCR amplification relied on 60 Vbeta primers (plus 13 Jbeta primers). Clones were read by immunoSEQ multiplex PCR, and TCRdb kept only the in-frame ones, dropping some. The table lists some 160,000 clones, roughly 75% of them singletons. V and J are TRBV6-6 and TRBJ1-1, with D unclear. The specimen was PBMCs. This clonotype was sampled from a man aged 35-49 years in good health and CMV-seronegative. CDR3 region: CASSFGPGGKDTEAFF. The CDR3 DNA is TGTGCCAGCAGTTTTGGGCCCGGAGGTAAGGACACTGAAGCTTTCTTT.